Below, 13 T cell receptor beta chains from the same sample are listed, as sequenced in a study of shared clonotypes between healthy human individuals. Terminally differentiated effector memory CD45RA+ cells were left out of the naive CD8 fraction, which was CD45RO-negative and positively selected for CCR7. Measured with immunoSEQ multiplex PCR; TCRdb has only the in-frame clones, and not every one. The sample shows 2 million to 2.5 million clones, about 95% of them seen only once. The specimen was naive CD8+ T cells sorted from blood. The receptors here all came from a man younger than 35 in good health.

The chain recombines TRBV9 with TRBJ2-2; D is ambiguous. Trimming took off 3 bases at V and 0 bases at J, with 6 bases between the two ends. The germline V gene encodes CDR1 SGDLS and CDR2 YYNGEE. The CDR3 totals 14 residues. The CDR3 sequence is CASSATTNTGELFF. The DNA for the CDR3 is TGTGCCAGCAGCGCCACAACGAACACCGGGGAGCTGTTTTTT.

The rearrangement joins TRBV11-2 to TRBJ2-3, with 10 bases that match TRBD2. J gave up 6 bases and V 1 base, and 7 bases lay outside the gene matches. There are 16 residues in the CDR3. Germline V gene lookup returns CDR1 SGHAT and CDR2 FQNNGV. Written as DNA, the CDR3 is TGTGCCAGCAGCTTAGCTAGCGGGGGTAACAGGGATACGCAGTATTTT. Translating it yields CASSLASGGNRDTQYF.

The CDR3 reads CASSLGTGGFQETQYF. The CDR3 coding sequence is TGTGCCAGCAGCCTAGGGACAGGGGGCTTCCAAGAGACCCAGTACTTC. The chain employs TRBV9 and TRBJ2-5, with 12 bases lining up with TRBD1. The CDR3 consists of 16 residues. Germline V CDR1 and CDR2: SGDLS, YYNGEE. The V and J ends lost 4 bases and 1 base, in that order; junction bases with no gene match: 5.

The chain uses TRBV15 and TRBJ1-1; weak D call: TRBD1 (6 bases). CDR3 length: 15 residues. Trimming left V 7 bases short and J 1 base short, with 16 bases between. Looked up from germline, CDR1 is LNHNV and CDR2 is YYDKDF (reference sequence). CDR3 protein: CATTAEQGQNTEAFF. The CDR3, as DNA: TGTGCCACCACGGCAGAGCAGGGGCAGAACACTGAAGCTTTCTTT.

The chain is built from TRBV7-9 and TRBJ2-2; TRBD2 matches at 8 bases. The CDR3 covers 16 residues. The V segment lost 2 bases and the J segment 7 bases; nucleotides outside the gene matches: 9. Germline values: CDR1 SEHNR, CDR2 FQNEAQ (reference sequence). This chain's CDR3 is CASSLSLGLAGGELFF. In DNA form, the CDR3 reads TGTGCCAGCAGCTTAAGCCTTGGACTAGCTGGCGGGGAGCTGTTTTTT.

The V gene is TRBV18, the J gene TRBJ2-3; 9 bases match TRBD1. The germline V gene has CDR1 KGHSH and CDR2 LQKENI. The V gene end was trimmed by 3 bases and the J gene end by 1 base; junction bases not matched to a gene: 5. The CDR3 loop spans 16 amino acids. In DNA form, the CDR3 reads TGTGCCAGCTCACCGTTCGGACAGGGGCGCACAGATACGCAGTATTTT. Translation gives CASSPFGQGRTDTQYF.

V gene TRBV5-1 combines with J gene TRBJ2-1, with D possibly called TRBD1 or TRBD2 (6 bases each). Trimming shortened V by 4 bases and J by 6 bases, and 17 bases separated the two germline ends. The CDR3 extends over 15 amino acids. The germline CDR1 and CDR2 sequences are SGHRS and YFSETQ. The CDR3 coding sequence is TGCGCCAGCAGCGCGGGACAAGACTACTCCAATGAGCAGTTCTTC. It encodes CASSAGQDYSNEQFF.

This chain connects TRBV5-1 to TRBJ2-7, with TRBD1 identical over 7 bases. The CDR3 runs 13 residues. V lost 4 bases, J lost 0 bases, and 1 base stayed unmatched. Germline CDR1 reads SGHRS; CDR2 reads YFSETQ. CDR3 sequence (DNA): TGCGCCAGCAGCCAGGGGGACTCCTACGAGCAGTACTTC. This codes for CASSQGDSYEQYF.

The V gene is TRBV5-4, the J gene TRBJ2-2; 9 positions agree with TRBD1. Germline V lookup: CDR1 SGHNT, CDR2 YYREEE (reference sequence). The CDR3 consists of 14 residues. J was trimmed by 7 bases and V by 3 bases; bases with no gene match: 4. CDR3 residues: CASSSGQGIGELFF. CDR3 bases: TGTGCCAGCAGCTCGGGACAGGGAATCGGGGAGCTGTTTTTT. The whole variable domain, remainder taken from reference TRBV5-4 and TRBJ2-2, is ETGVTQSPTHLIKTRGQQVTLRCSSQSGHNTVSWYQQALGQGPQFIFQYYREEENGRGNFPPRFSGLQFPNYSSELNVNALELDDSALYLCASSSGQGIGELFFGEGSRLTVL.

This clone was observed once. In DNA form, the CDR3 reads TGTGCCAGCAGCTTGGAATATTCCTACGAGCAGTACTTC. Translated, it gives CASSLEYSYEQYF. The chain recombines TRBV11-2 with TRBJ2-7; no clear D. CDR1 is SGHAT, CDR2 FQNNGV, per germline. V gave up 3 bases and J gave up 1 base, with 7 bases separating them. The CDR3 is made up of 13 amino acids.

The V gene is TRBV9, the J gene TRBJ2-1; D remains ambiguous. The CDR3 loop spans 12 amino acids. The V gene's germline CDR1 is SGDLS and CDR2 YYNGEE. V was pared by 3 bases and J by 8 bases, with 9 bases between. CDR3 nucleotides: TGTGCCAGCAGCGAGTCGGGCTATGAGCAGTTCTTC. It is translated as CASSESGYEQFF.

The genes are TRBV5-5 and TRBJ2-7; possibly TRBD1 for D (6 bases). The CDR3 loop spans 14 amino acids. The germline CDR1 and CDR2 sequences are SGHKS and YYEKEE (reference sequence). V lost 1 base to trimming and J lost 3 bases, with 11 bases between them. The CDR3 here is CASSLSTGYYEQYF. Here the CDR3 DNA reads TGTGCCAGCAGCTTGTCAACAGGGTACTACGAGCAGTACTTC.

On this clone itself: Since a much larger clone is just one base distant, this may be a read error. Other DNA sequences in this specimen translate into the identical CDR3. The rearrangement joins TRBV9 to TRBJ1-1; D remains unclear. The germline V and J ends were trimmed by 0 bases and 4 bases, with 7 bases remaining between them. The germline V gene has CDR1 SGDLS and CDR2 YYNGEE. This CDR3 has 13 residues. The CDR3: CASSVGVGTEAFF. CDR3 sequence (DNA): TGTGCCAGCAGCGTAGGGGTTGGCACTGAAGCTTTCTTT.